These 23 T cell receptor gamma chains were sequenced from one sample in a study of human gamma delta and Vdelta1 T cells. Their specific antigens are unknown. TCRdb reprocessed the PCR reads through CATT. The sample consists of several thousand gamma-chain clones, 45% to 55% of them appearing once. Sequencing used Vdelta1 gamma-delta T cells from blood grown in culture (DOT cells). The receptors shown here come from a human donor in good health.

With regard to this clone: A read error may account for a junction end that differs from germline. J is TRGJP2 and V is TRGV5. Germline CDR1 is VINAFY and CDR2 is YDVSNSKD. The CDR3 totals 14 residues. The CDR3 sequence: CATWDSSGDRIKTF. CDR3 DNA: TGTGCCACCTGGGACTCCAGTGGTGATCGGATCAAGACGTTT.

This clone is categorized as medium-sized. The chain uses TRGV9 and TRGJ1 or TRGJ2. V trimming: 0 bases; J trimming: 15 bases; junction bases outside the gene matches: 8. The CDR3 consists of 11 residues. CDR1 is GITISATS and CDR2 is ISYDGTV in the germline V gene (reference sequence). CDR3 DNA: TGTGCCTTGTGGGAGGTGCATGGTGGACTCTTT. It yields the protein CALWEVHGGLF.

The rearrangement joins TRGV5 to TRGJ1 or TRGJ2. CDR1 and CDR2 (germline): VINAFY, YDVSNSKD. The junction had 13 bases not matched to a gene; V was cut back by 12 bases and J by 8 bases. CDR3 length: 11 residues. The CDR3 DNA follows: TGTGCCTCGAGGGTTTGGGATAAGAAACTCTTT. It yields the protein CASRVWDKKLF.

This chain uses TRGV8 with TRGJP2. Germline V lookup: CDR1 VENAVY, CDR2 YDSYNSRV. This CDR3 is built from 16 residues. V dropped 5 bases and J dropped 9; count of bases not matched to a gene: 18. CDR3 sequence reads: CATWADPRCPNWIKTF. In nucleotides, the CDR3 is TGTGCCACCTGGGCTGATCCACGTTGCCCGAATTGGATCAAGACGTTT.

The J gene is TRGJP2, the V gene TRGV5. Trimming removed 0 bases from V and 2 bases from J; junction bases left unmatched: 6. Per the germline V gene, CDR1 is VINAFY and CDR2 is YDVSNSKD. The CDR3 has 16 residues. The CDR3 nucleotides are TGTGCCACCTGGGACAGGCGAAGGAGTAGTGATTGGATCAAGACGTTT. Protein: CATWDRRRSSDWIKTF.

This clone was seen a handful of times. V usage is TRGV3 and J usage is TRGJP2. The length of the CDR3 is 16 residues. The V and J ends lost 5 bases and 0 bases, in that order; junction bases with no gene match: 9. Germline V gene lookup returns CDR1 VTNTFY and CDR2 YDVSTARD (reference sequence). CDR3 sequence reads: CATWADTHSSDWIKTF. The CDR3, as DNA: TGTGCCACCTGGGCTGATACCCATAGTAGTGATTGGATCAAGACGTTT.

The V and J genes are TRGV9 and TRGJ1 or TRGJ2. There are 14 residues in the CDR3. CDR1 is GITISATS and CDR2 is ISYDGTV in the germline V gene (reference sequence). V shed 0 bases and J 7 bases; nucleotides not matched to a gene: 9. The CDR3 is CALWEVSEVYKKLF. CDR3 DNA sequence: TGTGCCTTGTGGGAGGTGTCAGAGGTCTATAAGAAACTCTTT.

This chain connects TRGV4 to TRGJP2. V shed 2 bases and J 4 bases; nucleotides not matched to a gene: 4. Germline CDR1 is EGSTGY and CDR2 is YDSYTSSV. CDR3 length equals 14 residues. The chain's CDR3 is CATWDAPSDWIKTF. The CDR3 DNA reads TGTGCCACCTGGGATGCCCCTAGTGATTGGATCAAGACGTTT.

This clone showed up just a few times. The chain combines TRGV4 with TRGJ1 or TRGJ2. V was pared by 2 bases and J by 3 bases, with 4 bases of the junction left unmatched. There are 13 residues in the CDR3. The germline V gene has CDR1 EGSTGY and CDR2 YDSYTSSV. In DNA, the CDR3 is TGTGCCACCTGGGATGCGGCTTATTATAAGAAACTCTTT. It translates to CATWDAAYYKKLF.

The chain combines TRGV8 with TRGJ1 or TRGJ2. Germline V gene data show CDR1 as VENAVY and CDR2 as YDSYNSRV. The CDR3 length is 13 residues. J was trimmed by 5 bases and V by 3 bases; bases with no gene match: 7. CDR3 region: CATWDLWDYKKLF. The CDR3 nucleotides are TGTGCCACCTGGGATCTTTGGGATTATAAGAAACTCTTT.

The V and J genes are TRGV4 and TRGJ1 or TRGJ2. From germline, CDR1 is EGSTGY and CDR2 YDSYTSSV. The trim removed 5 bases at V and 6 bases at J, leaving 10 bases unmatched. The CDR3 covers 13 residues. CDR3 in amino acids: CATWGISCYKKLF. CDR3 nucleotides: TGTGCCACCTGGGGTATAAGTTGTTATAAGAAACTCTTT.

This clone was counted only a few times. The chain couples TRGV8 to TRGJP2. The CDR3 contains 14 residues. The germline V gene encodes CDR1 VENAVY and CDR2 YDSYNSRV. V gave up 2 bases and J gave up 3 bases; unmatched junction bases: 3. CDR3 sequence: CATWDNRSDWIKTF. The CDR3 DNA is TGTGCCACCTGGGATAATCGTAGTGATTGGATCAAGACGTTT.

The chain is built from TRGV9 and TRGJ1 or TRGJ2. CDR1 and CDR2 (germline): GITISATS, ISYDGTV (reference sequence). V lost 0 bases to trimming and J lost 0 bases; unmatched junction nucleotides: 11. There are 17 residues in the CDR3. CDR3 region: CALWEVHSPSNYYKKLF. Written as DNA, the CDR3 is TGTGCCTTGTGGGAGGTGCATAGCCCATCGAATTATTATAAGAAACTCTTT.

J is TRGJ1 or TRGJ2 and V is TRGV10. TRGV10 is recorded as an ORF, its role being uncertain. The CDR3 runs 10 residues. V shed 8 bases, J shed 8 bases, and the junction held 4 bases outside the gene matches. The DNA for the CDR3 is TGTGCTGCGTGGGAGAATAAGAAACTCTTT. Encoded protein: CAAWENKKLF.

This clone has just a few counts. The chain joins TRGV9 to TRGJ1 or TRGJ2. Trimming cost V 0 bases and J 7 bases; bases outside gene matches: 15. In germline, CDR1 is GITISATS, CDR2 ISYDGTV (reference sequence). The CDR3 is 16 residues long. The CDR3 here is CALWEVHIEARYKKLF. The CDR3 nucleotides are TGTGCCTTGTGGGAGGTGCATATCGAGGCTCGGTATAAGAAACTCTTT.

This clone was picked up a small number of times. V and J are TRGV5 and TRGJ1 or TRGJ2. From germline, CDR1 is VINAFY and CDR2 YDVSNSKD. The CDR3 spans 11 residues. V dropped 0 bases and J dropped 10; count of bases not matched to a gene: 3. The CDR3 DNA reads TGTGCCACCTGGGACAGGTACAAGAAACTCTTT. It specifies CATWDRYKKLF.

The chain is built from TRGV9 and TRGJ1 or TRGJ2. There are 16 residues in the CDR3. The V segment lost 0 bases and the J segment 0 bases; nucleotides outside the gene matches: 8. From germline, CDR1 is GITISATS and CDR2 ISYDGTV (reference sequence). CDR3 sequence reads: CALWEVLGRNYYKKLF. Written as DNA, the CDR3 is TGTGCCTTGTGGGAGGTGCTAGGCCGGAATTATTATAAGAAACTCTTT.

With regard to this clone: Other DNA sequences in the same sample also yield this CDR3. This sequence joins TRGV2 and TRGJ1 or TRGJ2. CDR3 length: 11 amino acids. Germline CDR1 and CDR2: EGSNGY and YDSYNSKV. V dropped 0 bases and J dropped 10; count of bases not matched to a gene: 3. The CDR3: CATWDGRKKLF. Here the CDR3 DNA reads TGTGCCACCTGGGACGGGCGGAAGAAACTCTTT.

The J gene is TRGJP2, the V gene TRGV2. CDR1 is EGSNGY, CDR2 YDSYNSKV, per germline. V trimming: 6 bases; J trimming: 0 bases; junction bases outside the gene matches: 4. The CDR3 loop spans 14 amino acids. The CDR3 loop is CATWNYSSDWIKTF. The CDR3, as DNA: TGTGCCACCTGGAATTATAGTAGTGATTGGATCAAGACGTTT.

This clone was picked up one time. A much larger clone is a single base away; this may be a read error. This chain uses TRGV9 with TRGJ1 or TRGJ2. V was clipped by 3 bases and J by 2 bases; unmatched bases: 4. The CDR3 totals 13 residues. The germline gives CDR1 GITISATS, CDR2 ISYDGTV (reference sequence). CDR3 region: CALWEKHYYKKLF. CDR3 nucleotide sequence: TGTGCCTTGTGGGAGAAGCATTATTATAAGAAACTCTTT.

This clone was found a few times. This chain links TRGV2 with TRGJ1 or TRGJ2. This CDR3 region has 14 residues. CDR1 EGSNGY and CDR2 YDSYNSKV come from the germline V gene. Trimming took 0 bases from V and 5 from J; bases not matched to a gene: 7. CDR3 bases: TGTGCCACCTGGGACGGGCTACGGAATTATAAGAAACTCTTT. Translated, it gives CATWDGLRNYKKLF.

This clone came up a few times. The chain uses TRGV2 and TRGJ1 or TRGJ2. CDR3 size: 15 residues. Trimming took 2 bases from V and 0 from J; bases not matched to a gene: 7. The germline gives CDR1 EGSNGY, CDR2 YDSYNSKV. The DNA for the CDR3 is TGTGCCACCTGGGACGCGGATTCGAATTATTATAAGAAACTCTTT. Its translation is CATWDADSNYYKKLF.

This clone was detected only a few times. The V gene is TRGV4, the J gene TRGJ1 or TRGJ2. The V segment lost 0 bases and the J segment 8 bases; nucleotides outside the gene matches: 7. The CDR3 has 13 residues. Germline V gives CDR1 EGSTGY, CDR2 YDSYTSSV. In DNA form, the CDR3 reads TGTGCCACCTGGGATGGGTGGCCCGATAAGAAACTCTTT. Translated: CATWDGWPDKKLF.